Each of the 2 T cell receptor beta chains below was sequenced from the same sample in a study of shared clonotypes between healthy human individuals. Terminally differentiated effector memory CD45RA+ cells were excluded from the naive CD8 cells, which were CD45RO-negative and positively selected for CCR7. Sequenced by immunoSEQ multiplex PCR; TCRdb stores in-frame clones only, minus some. The table lists nearly 2 million clones, approximately 94% of them singletons, with 1.2% in the top ten. Input material: naive CD8+ T cells sorted from blood. These receptors were obtained from a young man in good health.

For the CDR3, the DNA is TGTGCCAGCAGTCCCCCGGACAGGGACTTAAACATTCAGTACTTC. This gives the protein CASSPPDRDLNIQYF. The chain is built from TRBV27 and TRBJ2-4; TRBD1 agrees at 8 bases. Trimming removed 5 bases from V and 6 bases from J; junction bases left unmatched: 9. The CDR3 runs 15 residues. The V gene's germline CDR1 is MNHEY and CDR2 SMNVEV (reference sequence).

The chain combines TRBV2 with TRBJ2-2, with TRBD1 matching 7 bases. V lost 4 bases, J lost 0 bases, and 17 bases stayed unmatched. The CDR3 has 20 amino acids. The V gene's germline CDR1 is SNHLY and CDR2 FYNNEI. CDR3 protein: CASSGNRDSGPLANTGELFF. The CDR3 coding sequence is TGTGCCAGCAGTGGAAACCGGGACAGTGGGCCGCTCGCGAACACCGGGGAGCTGTTTTTT.